One and the same sample provided the 28 T cell receptor beta chains below, sequenced in a study of T cell repertoires in cytomegalovirus infection. One entry per CDR3 protein, called by TCRdb with MiXCR from the reads. The table shows around 330,000 distinct CDR3 sequences, with around a sixth occurring only once. The sequenced sample consisted of PBMCs. The receptors were sampled from a human donor in good health (CMV status not recorded). Some clones in this sample may be carry-over from other donors' samples.

This clonotype appeared a few times. CDR3: CASSVRLAGRDRNTGELFF. CDR3 DNA sequence: TGTGCCAGCAGTGTCAGACTAGCGGGGAGGGATCGGAACACCGGGGAGCTGTTTTTT. The rearrangement joins TRBV6-2 or TRBV6-3 to TRBJ2-2, with TRBD2 matching over 11 bases. The CDR3 has 19 residues. V lost 5 bases to trimming and J lost 1 base; unmatched junction nucleotides: 12. CDR1 and CDR2 from the germline V gene are MNHEY and SVGEGT.

The chain uses TRBV2 and TRBJ1-1, with no clear D. V shed 10 bases and J shed 4 bases, with 13 bases lying between them. Germline assignment: CDR1 SNHLY and CDR2 FYNNEI. The CDR3 contains 12 residues. The CDR3, as DNA: TGTGCCACCCAAAGGGAGAGCACTGAAGCTTTCTTT. Translation gives CATQRESTEAFF.

This clonotype was recorded a few times. The genes are TRBV28 and TRBJ2-1, with 7 bases lining up with TRBD1. Germline V gene lookup returns CDR1 MDHEN and CDR2 SYDVKM. V trimming: 4 bases; J trimming: 6 bases; junction bases outside the gene matches: 12. The length of the CDR3 is 16 residues. CDR3 in DNA: TGTGCCAGCAGTTCTTCAGGGGGTCCTAGGGGCAATGAGCAGTTCTTC. Protein product: CASSSSGGPRGNEQFF.

DNA for the CDR3: TGTGCCAGCACCACAACGGGACTACCTTCAGATACGCAGTATTTT. It specifies CASTTTGLPSDTQYF. The chain has TRBV7-9 and TRBJ2-3; 7 bases agree with TRBD2. The CDR3 covers 15 residues. After removal of 7 bases from V and 4 bases from J, the junction contained 11 bases not matched to a gene. Germline V lookup: CDR1 SEHNR, CDR2 FQNEAQ (reference sequence).

This clonotype was counted a few times. The V gene is TRBV6-2 or TRBV6-3, the J gene TRBJ1-2; D possibly corresponds to TRBD1 (5 bases). Trimming removed 4 bases from V and 7 bases from J, with 19 bases in between. This CDR3 is 15 amino acids long. CDR1 is MNHEY and CDR2 is SVGEGT in the germline V gene. The CDR3 nucleotides are TGTGCCAGCAGTTCCGCGGACATCGAGGTGGGTGGCTACACCTTC. This codes for CASSSADIEVGGYTF.

At least ten counts were recorded for this clonotype. The chain joins TRBV7-2 to TRBJ2-5, with TRBD1 identical over 8 bases. This CDR3 is built from 14 residues. Germline trimming cut 5 bases from V and 5 bases from J; bases unmatched to any gene: 7. The V gene's germline CDR1 is SGHTA and CDR2 FQGNSA. CDR3 sequence reads: CASSAGQGFETQYF. CDR3 DNA sequence: TGTGCCAGCAGCGCAGGACAGGGATTCGAGACCCAGTACTTC.

The V call is TRBV28, the J call TRBJ2-7; TRBD1 aligns across 11 bases. The germline V gene has CDR1 MDHEN and CDR2 SYDVKM. V lost 6 bases to trimming and J lost 1 base; unmatched junction nucleotides: 5. The CDR3 extends over 15 amino acids. As DNA, the CDR3 is TGTGCCAGCAGCCGAGGACAGGGGGCTTCCTACGAGCAGTACTTC. Its protein product is CASSRGQGASYEQYF.

The rearrangement joins TRBV18 to TRBJ1-2; the match to TRBD1 covers 12 bases. Germline values: CDR1 KGHSH, CDR2 LQKENI. This CDR3 is 15 amino acids long. The V and J ends lost 1 base and 8 bases, in that order; junction bases with no gene match: 5. CDR3 DNA sequence: TGTGCCAGCTCACCACGGGACAGGGGGCATCAAGGCTACACCTTC. It is translated as CASSPRDRGHQGYTF.

The V call is TRBV7-8, the J call TRBJ2-1, with D possibly called TRBD1 or TRBD2 (5 bases each). The CDR3 is 20 amino acids. With 1 base removed from V and 2 bases from J, the gap between germline ends came to 24 bases. Germline V lookup: CDR1 SGHVS, CDR2 FQNEAQ. The CDR3 DNA follows: TGTGCCAGCAGCTTAGGGGGGAAGGGGACCCACAGAGACCCCTACAATGAGCAGTTCTTC. It encodes CASSLGGKGTHRDPYNEQFF.

This chain uses TRBV18 with TRBJ1-1, with D hard to call. Germline lookup yields CDR1 KGHSH and CDR2 LQKENI. Trimming left V 3 bases short and J 1 base short, with 9 bases between. This CDR3 has 14 residues. The CDR3 region has the DNA TGTGCCAGCTCACCGAACAGACCGAACACTGAAGCTTTCTTT. It codes for CASSPNRPNTEAFF.

This clonotype was counted at least ten times. This chain connects TRBV5-1 to TRBJ2-5; maybe TRBD2 (6 bases). V gave up 4 bases and J gave up 5 bases, with 18 bases separating them. This CDR3 is built from 15 residues. CDR1 is SGHRS, CDR2 YFSETQ, per germline. Here the CDR3 reads CASSRGGTTKETQYF. In DNA form, the CDR3 reads TGCGCCAGCAGCCGGGGCGGGACCACCAAGGAGACCCAGTACTTC.

This clonotype occurred many times. The gene calls are TRBV7-2 and TRBJ1-1; 9 positions agree with TRBD1. V dropped 7 bases and J dropped 4; count of bases not matched to a gene: 10. Germline loops: CDR1 SGHTA, CDR2 FQGNSA. This CDR3 is 15 amino acids long. The CDR3 nucleotides are TGTGCCAGCAACCTACAGGGGGCGAGGGGCACTGAAGCTTTCTTT. Protein product: CASNLQGARGTEAFF.

The gene calls are TRBV20-1 and TRBJ2-1; 12 nucleotides match TRBD2. From germline, CDR1 is DFQATT and CDR2 SNEGSKA (reference sequence). This CDR3 contains 16 residues. J was trimmed by 0 bases and V by 2 bases; bases with no gene match: 2. The DNA for the CDR3 is TGCAGTGCTAGACTAGCGGGGGGGGGCTCCTACAATGAGCAGTTCTTC. Protein product: CSARLAGGGSYNEQFF.

V gene TRBV7-9 combines with J gene TRBJ1-2; possibly TRBD1 for D (5 bases). The CDR3 consists of 14 residues. V lost 5 bases and J lost 4, with 14 bases in between. Germline V CDR1 and CDR2: SEHNR, FQNEAQ (reference sequence). The CDR3 DNA reads as TGTGCCAGCAGCGGAACAGGTCGCAGCTATGGCTACACCTTC. Translation: CASSGTGRSYGYTF.

Remarks on this clonotype: Germline is not matched at one junction end, which may reflect a read error. The gene calls are TRBV7-2 and TRBJ1-1; 8 nucleotides align to TRBD1. Germline V gene data show CDR1 as SGHTA and CDR2 as FQGNSA. CDR3 length equals 15 residues. The CDR3 loop reads CASSPHGQGQTEVFF. The CDR3, as DNA: TGTGCCAGCAGCCCGCATGGACAGGGCCAAACTGAAGTTTTCTTT.

The rearrangement links TRBV4-1 to TRBJ2-3, with a tentative D call TRBD2 (6 bases). Per germline, CDR1 MGHRA and CDR2 YSYEKL. This CDR3 has 17 amino acids. Deletions cut 4 bases from V and 2 bases from J, with 19 bases between. The CDR3 DNA is TGCGCCAGCAGCCCCGGGAGCACGTGGGACGCCACAGATACGCAGTATTTT. Translated, it gives CASSPGSTWDATDTQYF.

In this sample, this clonotype turned up many times. This chain connects TRBV28 to TRBJ2-7, with D perhaps assigned TRBD1 or TRBD2 (6 bases each). Germline CDR1 is MDHEN and CDR2 is SYDVKM. Between the trimmed V and J ends, which lost 7 bases and 3 bases, there was a span of 13 bases. This CDR3 is built from 13 residues. The CDR3 bases are TGTGCCAGCACCTTGGAGGGGGTCTACGAGCAGTACTTC. It encodes CASTLEGVYEQYF.

There are a few counts of this clonotype. The chain carries TRBV7-2 and TRBJ1-1; TRBD1 aligns across 7 bases. V gave up 10 bases and J gave up 7 bases; unmatched junction bases: 9. CDR1 is SGHTA, CDR2 FQGNSA, per germline. The CDR3 sequence is 12 residues long. The CDR3 DNA reads TGTGCCACCGGGCTCACAGGGGATGAAGCTTTCTTT. Translating it yields CATGLTGDEAFF. Full variable domain (remainder filled in from reference TRBV7-2 and TRBJ1-1): GAGVSQSPSNKVTEKGKDVELRCDPISGHTALYWYRQSLGQGLEFLIYFQGNSAPDKSGLPSDRFSAERTGGSVSTLTIQRTQQEDSAVYLCATGLTGDEAFFGQGTRLTVV.

The gene calls are TRBV28 and TRBJ1-2; D possibly corresponds to TRBD1 (6 bases). Trimming took 6 bases from V and 8 from J, leaving 22 bases between them. The germline gives CDR1 MDHEN, CDR2 SYDVKM. The CDR3 extends over 15 amino acids. CDR3 sequence: CASRTENGGAGGYTF. For the CDR3, the DNA is TGTGCCAGCAGAACCGAGAATGGGGGCGCGGGAGGCTACACCTTC.

CDR3 protein: CASSTSGTRETQYF. As DNA, the CDR3 is TGTGCCAGCAGTACGTCCGGGACAAGAGAGACCCAGTACTTC. The V and J genes are TRBV6-5 and TRBJ2-5; perhaps TRBD1 as D (6 bases). Germline V lookup: CDR1 MNHEY, CDR2 SVGAGI. This CDR3 contains 14 residues. V was trimmed by 5 bases and J by 4 bases, leaving 14 bases between them.

At least ten counts were recorded for this clonotype. This chain connects TRBV6-1 to TRBJ2-3; D uncertain. Between the trimmed V and J ends, which lost 4 bases and 5 bases, there was a span of 16 bases. Germline lookup yields CDR1 MNHNS and CDR2 SASEGT. The CDR3 totals 15 residues. Written as DNA, the CDR3 is TGTGCCAGCAGTGCAACAGCGTTCTATGGAGATACGCAGTATTTT. The encoded protein is CASSATAFYGDTQYF.

Many counts were recorded for this clonotype. The chain uses TRBV6-1 and TRBJ2-1; 8 nucleotides line up with TRBD2. Germline-derived CDR1 and CDR2 are MNHNS and SASEGT. The trim removed 5 bases at V and 5 bases at J, leaving 14 bases unmatched. The CDR3 is 17 amino acids. In DNA, the CDR3 is TGTGCCAGCAGTCACGGGGGGGGCCAATACACACACAATGAGCAGTTCTTC. This codes for CASSHGGGQYTHNEQFF.

V gene TRBV14 combines with J gene TRBJ1-5, with D maybe TRBD1 (5 bases). The germline V gene has CDR1 SGHDN and CDR2 FVKESK. The ends were cut back, 1 base at V and 2 bases at J, with 18 bases in the middle. The CDR3 sequence is 18 residues long. CDR3 bases: TGTGCCAGCAGCCAAGTCGGCCAGGGAAAATTTGGCAATCAGCCCCAGCATTTT. Its protein is CASSQVGQGKFGNQPQHF.

The gene calls are TRBV6-5 and TRBJ1-6; D is perhaps TRBD1 (6 bases). V was cut by 5 bases and J by 10 bases, with 15 bases left in between. CDR3 length equals 14 residues. Per the germline V gene, CDR1 is MNHEY and CDR2 is SVGAGI. In nucleotides, the CDR3 is TGTGCCAGCAGTCTCACCCCGGACAGATCACCCCTCCACTTT. It encodes CASSLTPDRSPLHF.

There are a few counts of this clonotype. This sequence joins TRBV10-3 and TRBJ1-2; TRBD1 aligns across 8 bases. The CDR3 consists of 15 residues. The J segment lost 1 base and the V segment lost 4 bases, leaving 5 bases of the junction unmatched. CDR1 and CDR2 from the germline V gene are ENHRY and SYGVKD. As DNA, the CDR3 is TGTGCCATCAGTGGAGGGACAGGCGATAACTATGGCTACACCTTC. Amino acids: CAISGGTGDNYGYTF.

This clonotype was counted only a few times. The rearrangement joins TRBV27 to TRBJ2-7; 9 nucleotides line up with TRBD1. The CDR3 has 15 residues. V was clipped by 3 bases and J by 1 base; unmatched bases: 4. Germline V lookup: CDR1 MNHEY, CDR2 SMNVEV (reference sequence). The CDR3 loop is CASSFFGTGSYEQYF. The CDR3 coding sequence is TGTGCCAGCAGTTTTTTCGGGACAGGGTCCTACGAGCAGTACTTC.

The chain couples TRBV25-1 to TRBJ2-3, with D hard to call. With 5 bases removed from V and 0 bases from J, the gap between germline ends came to 6 bases. Germline values: CDR1 MGHDK, CDR2 SYGVNS. CDR3 length equals 13 residues. The CDR3 DNA sequence: TGTGCCAGCAGTATTGCGAGCACAGATACGCAGTATTTT. Translation gives CASSIASTDTQYF.

This clonotype was seen at least ten times. The chain uses TRBV7-2 and TRBJ1-6, with no clear D. V was cut by 2 bases and J by 9 bases, with 11 bases left in between. Germline loops: CDR1 SGHTA, CDR2 FQGNSA. The CDR3 length is 14 residues. CDR3 loop: CASSLSRRSSPLHF. DNA for the CDR3: TGTGCCAGCAGCTTATCCCGGCGCTCTTCACCCCTCCACTTT. Variable domain in full (rest from reference TRBV7-2 and TRBJ1-6): GAGVSQSPSNKVTEKGKDVELRCDPISGHTALYWYRQSLGQGLEFLIYFQGNSAPDKSGLPSDRFSAERTGGSVSTLTIQRTQQEDSAVYLCASSLSRRSSPLHFGNGTRLTVT.